This TCR beta chain stems from a study of cytomegalovirus exposure and HLA in healthy donors. This CDR3 is built from 15 residues. CDR1 is MNHEY, CDR2 SVGAGI, per germline. Trimming shortened V by 0 bases and J by 4 bases, and 10 bases separated the two germline ends. This PCR relied on a set of 60 Vbeta primers and 13 Jbeta primers. Produced via immunoSEQ multiplex PCR; TCRdb's table is partial and in-frame only. The table records approximately 110,000 clones, 80% to 85% of them present only once. A word on this clone: Antigen: not known.

General observations from the study: V- and J-gene trimming in TCR beta was tied to a missense DCLRE1C variant by an analysis performed later. In vitro experiments confirmed that three CMV-associated chains were specific for CMV antigens.

The sequenced sample consisted of PBMCs. The chain carries TRBV6-5 and TRBJ1-5; D not resolved. The source is a man aged 30-40 years in good health and CMV-seropositive. The DNA for the CDR3 is TGTGCCAGCAGTTACTCGATGGGAGGGAATCAGCCCCAGCATTTT. It is translated as CASSYSMGGNQPQHF.